The rows below give T cell receptor beta chains drawn from one sample of a study of early stage breast cancer tumors. Some clones are missing from TCRdb's copy, which holds only in-frame ones; the method was immunoSEQ multiplex PCR. The repertoire holds some 28,000 clones, roughly 78% seen once, with approximately 11% in the top ten. Input material: blood. Receptors originate from a person in their 60s with breast cancer. CDR3s include the opening cysteine and the closing phenylalanine or tryptophan. D genes are given only for firm matches. Part of the rows lack a size; the others show once, few, many or a class for expanded clones.

clone_size	j_call	d_call	v_call	cdr3_aa	cdr3_nt
few	TRBJ1-2	.	TRBV11-2	CASSPDTIHGYTF	TGTGCCAGCAGCCCCGACACCATTCATGGCTACACCTTC
.	TRBJ2-7	.	TRBV5-4	CASSLEGGDYEQYF	TGTGCCAGCAGCTTGGAAGGTGGAGACTACGAGCAGTACTTC
.	TRBJ2-5	TRBD2	TRBV11-2	CASSLDSYGGANPQETQYF	TGTGCCAGCAGCTTAGATTCATACGGGGGGGCGAACCCCCAAGAGACCCAGTACTTC
.	TRBJ1-2	.	TRBV6-5	CASSYSAPKGYTF	TGTGCCAGCAGTTACTCGGCCCCCAAAGGCTACACCTTC
.	TRBJ1-1	TRBD1	TRBV6-1	CASSEPGQGTNTEAFF	TGTGCCAGCAGTGAACCGGGACAGGGTACGAACACTGAAGCTTTCTTT
few	TRBJ1-2	.	TRBV28	CATLGNYGYTF	TGTGCCACCCTCGGTAACTATGGCTACACCTTC
.	TRBJ2-2	.	TRBV7-2	CASSSLLTGELFF	TGTGCCAGCAGCTCCCTCTTGACCGGGGAGCTGTTTTTT
.	TRBJ1-4	.	TRBV19	CASSPLPSAGSNEKLFF	TGTGCCAGTAGTCCACTCCCGAGCGCGGGTTCTAATGAAAAACTGTTTTTT
.	TRBJ2-1	.	TRBV30	CASGLDGSEQFF	TGTGCCTCGGGACTTGACGGGAGTGAGCAGTTCTTC
.	TRBJ2-2	.	TRBV18	CASSPSAGELFF	TGTGCCAGCTCACCTTCCGCGGGGGAGCTGTTTTTT
.	TRBJ1-1	.	TRBV9	CASSVGPDSQNTEAFF	TGTGCCAGCAGCGTAGGTCCGGACTCACAGAACACTGAAGCTTTCTTT
.	TRBJ2-7	.	TRBV10-3	CAISDLKNSYEQYF	TGTGCCATCAGTGACCTAAAGAACTCCTACGAGCAGTACTTC
few	TRBJ2-2	.	TRBV27	CASSLRNIRGNTGELFF	TGTGCCAGCAGTCTAAGAAATATCCGGGGGAACACCGGGGAGCTGTTTTTT
.	TRBJ2-1	TRBD2	TRBV30	CAWKLAGGSYNEQFF	TGTGCCTGGAAGCTAGCGGGGGGTTCCTACAATGAGCAGTTCTTC
.	TRBJ1-5	.	TRBV7-2	CASSLGRGGGQPQHF	TGTGCCAGCAGCCTAGGTCGGGGGGGTGGTCAGCCCCAGCATTTT
once	TRBJ1-4	.	TRBV9	CASSGQTADEKLFF	TGTGCCAGCAGCGGTCAAACGGCGGATGAAAAACTGTTTTTT
.	TRBJ2-7	.	TRBV30	CAWSVTGNGEQYF	TGTGCCTGGAGTGTAACAGGGAATGGAGAGCAGTACTTC
.	TRBJ2-1	.	TRBV5-1	CASRVSGASYNEQFF	TGCGCCAGCAGAGTCAGCGGAGCTTCCTACAATGAGCAGTTCTTC
.	TRBJ1-1	TRBD1	TRBV19	CASRRQGGTEAFF	TGTGCCAGTAGGAGACAGGGGGGCACTGAAGCTTTCTTT
.	TRBJ2-7	TRBD2	TRBV4-1	CASSQGNLLAGSSYEQYF	TGCGCCAGCAGCCAAGGAAACCTCCTAGCGGGCTCTTCCTACGAGCAGTACTTC
.	TRBJ2-2	.	TRBV9	CASSSRGSTRELFF	TGTGCCAGCAGCTCCCGAGGTAGCACCAGGGAGCTGTTTTTT
.	TRBJ2-2	TRBD2	TRBV6-5	CASSYSTSGSTGELFF	TGTGCCAGCAGTTACTCGACTAGCGGGAGCACCGGGGAGCTGTTTTTT
.	TRBJ2-4	TRBD1	TRBV6-5	CASRSGTGTGVIQYF	TGTGCCAGCAGGTCCGGGACAGGGACGGGGGTCATTCAGTACTTC
.	TRBJ2-1	.	TRBV7-2	CASSLVGQTYNEQFF	TGTGCCAGCAGCTTAGTCGGACAGACCTACAATGAGCAGTTCTTC
.	TRBJ1-1	TRBD1	TRBV10-3	CAINPGTGADTEAFF	TGTGCCATCAATCCCGGGACAGGGGCAGACACTGAAGCTTTCTTT
.	TRBJ2-3	.	TRBV28	CASKDWGGPTDTQYF	TGTGCCAGCAAAGATTGGGGGGGCCCCACAGATACGCAGTATTTT
.	TRBJ2-1	TRBD2	TRBV11-3	CASSSFSGRAPRNEQFF	TGTGCCAGCAGCTCCTTTAGCGGGAGGGCCCCCAGGAATGAGCAGTTCTTC
medium-sized	TRBJ1-1	.	TRBV7-9	CASSFISTAAFF	TGTGCCAGCAGCTTCATATCAACAGCAGCTTTCTTT
.	TRBJ2-7	.	TRBV7-9	CASSLGAAVRGEQYF	TGTGCCAGCAGCTTAGGGGCAGCGGTGCGGGGTGAGCAGTACTTC
few	TRBJ2-2	.	TRBV5-5	CASSSLGGELFF	TGTGCCAGCAGCTCACTAGGCGGGGAGCTGTTTTTT
.	TRBJ1-2	.	TRBV11-2	CASSPDWTVGYTF	TGTGCCAGCAGTCCGGACTGGACGGTCGGCTACACCTTC
.	TRBJ2-3	TRBD2	TRBV11-2	CASSPRTSGTDTQYF	TGTGCCAGCAGCCCACGGACTAGCGGCACAGATACGCAGTATTTT
.	TRBJ1-1	.	TRBV19	CASSIWGGRATEAFF	TGTGCCAGTAGTATCTGGGGGGGGCGCGCCACTGAAGCTTTCTTT
.	TRBJ2-1	TRBD2	TRBV7-2	CASSLVLLAGAGNEQFF	TGTGCCAGCAGCTTAGTTTTACTAGCGGGAGCTGGCAATGAGCAGTTCTTC
once	TRBJ2-5	TRBD1	TRBV30	CAWADRGETQYF	TGTGCCTGGGCCGACAGGGGCGAGACCCAGTACTTC
.	TRBJ2-7	.	TRBV7-2	CASRDISYEQYF	TGTGCCAGCAGGGACATATCCTACGAGCAGTACTTC
.	TRBJ1-4	.	TRBV30	CAWNINEKLFF	TGTGCCTGGAACATTAATGAAAAACTGTTTTTT
.	TRBJ2-3	.	TRBV5-1	CASSFDSGTTTDTQYF	TGCGCCAGCAGCTTCGATAGCGGAACTACCACAGATACGCAGTATTTT
.	TRBJ2-1	TRBD2	TRBV6-4	CATGTSGRSNEQFF	TGTGCCACCGGGACTAGCGGGAGAAGCAATGAGCAGTTCTTC
.	TRBJ2-1	.	TRBV6-4	CASSDHWAGEQFF	TGTGCCAGCAGTGACCATTGGGCGGGGGAGCAGTTCTTC
.	TRBJ2-2	.	TRBV7-2	CASSLVLGARTGELFF	TGTGCCAGCAGCTTAGTTTTGGGGGCGCGGACCGGGGAGCTGTTTTTT
.	TRBJ1-1	TRBD1	TRBV25-1	CASSELGTGLNTEAFF	TGTGCCAGCAGTGAATTAGGGACAGGTTTGAACACTGAAGCTTTCTTT
few	TRBJ1-2	.	TRBV5-6	CASSLRGNPDYGYTF	TGTGCCAGCAGCTTGCGAGGGAATCCCGACTATGGCTACACCTTC
.	TRBJ2-3	TRBD2	TRBV5-1	CASSSRTSGSGDTQYF	TGCGCCAGCAGCTCAAGGACTAGCGGGAGTGGGGATACGCAGTATTTT
.	TRBJ2-7	.	TRBV7-8	CASSFKYSSYEQYF	TGTGCCAGCAGCTTTAAGTACAGCTCCTACGAGCAGTACTTC
.	TRBJ2-7	.	TRBV5-1	CASRTSGSSSYEQYF	TGCGCCAGCAGGACGTCAGGGTCAAGCTCCTACGAGCAGTACTTC
.	TRBJ2-7	TRBD1	TRBV29-1	CSVEDRAYEQYF	TGCAGCGTTGAGGACAGGGCCTACGAGCAGTACTTC
.	TRBJ2-7	.	TRBV30	CAWSVFRDEQYF	TGTGCCTGGAGTGTGTTCAGGGACGAGCAGTACTTC
.	TRBJ1-2	TRBD1	TRBV18	CASSPTGTGNYGYTF	TGTGCCAGCTCACCAACCGGGACAGGGAACTATGGCTACACCTTC
.	TRBJ2-5	TRBD1	TRBV6-5	CASRLGQGQETQYF	TGTGCCAGCAGACTCGGACAGGGGCAAGAGACCCAGTACTTC
.	TRBJ1-2	.	TRBV5-4	CASSFQAGYTF	TGTGCCAGCAGCTTTCAGGCCGGCTACACCTTC